These T cell receptor beta chains were read from a single sample in a study of cytomegalovirus exposure and HLA in healthy donors. Clones were read by immunoSEQ multiplex PCR, and TCRdb kept only the in-frame ones, dropping some. The sample comprises about 280,000 clones, 88% of which are singletons, and about 0.99% rests with the top ten. Material for sequencing was PBMCs. These receptors were collected from a woman aged 18 to 35 in good health and CMV-seronegative. The CDR3 runs from the conserved cysteine through the conserved F or W. The D gene is left open where the match is weak. Size values are once, few and many counts, or a class for expanded clones, and some rows have none.

V gene	clone size	D gene	J gene	CDR3 DNA	CDR3 protein
TRBV5-1	.	.	TRBJ2-1	TGCGCCAGCAGCTTGAAAATAGCGGACTACAATGAGCAGTTCTTC	CASSLKIADYNEQFF
TRBV28	once	TRBD1	TRBJ1-2	TGTGCCAGCGGCTCTCCCGGGACAGGAGTTTATGGCTACACCTTC	CASGSPGTGVYGYTF
TRBV2	.	.	TRBJ2-4	TGTGCCAGCAGTGAGAGCTTACCGAGGACCAAAAACATTCAGTACTTC	CASSESLPRTKNIQYF
TRBV5-4	.	TRBD2	TRBJ2-2	TGTGCCAGCAGTAGCGGGACGAACACCGGGGAGCTGTTTTTT	CASSSGTNTGELFF
TRBV19	.	TRBD2	TRBJ2-1	TGTGCCAGTAGGACTAGCGGGCCGGGGCGGACCTACAATGAGCAGTTCTTC	CASRTSGPGRTYNEQFF
TRBV15	.	.	TRBJ1-2	TGTGCCACCAGCAGAGCCTCCGGGGGGGCGTATGGCTACACCTTC	CATSRASGGAYGYTF
TRBV10-3	.	.	TRBJ1-5	TGTGCCATCAGTGAGTCGGGAGGGACTCAGCCCCAGCATTTT	CAISESGGTQPQHF
TRBV4-1	.	TRBD1	TRBJ2-1	TGCGCCAGCAGCCAACCGACAGGGGTAGAAGGAGAGCAGTTCTTC	CASSQPTGVEGEQFF
TRBV5-4	few	.	TRBJ1-4	TGTGCCAGCAGCGGGTACTCCGGGGGAGCTAATGAAAAACTGTTTTTT	CASSGYSGGANEKLFF
TRBV7-6	.	.	TRBJ2-7	TGTGCCAGCAGCCGCCGGACTAACGAGCAGTACTTC	CASSRRTNEQYF
TRBV6-5	.	.	TRBJ2-7	TGTGCCAGCAGTTCAACCTACGAGCAGTACTTC	CASSSTYEQYF
TRBV9	once	.	TRBJ2-1	TGTGCCAGCAGCGCCGGACTAACTCTCGTGAATGAGCAGTTCTTC	CASSAGLTLVNEQFF
TRBV2	.	TRBD1	TRBJ1-5	TGTGCCAGCAGTTCGGACAGGAAAAATCAGCCCCAGCATTTT	CASSSDRKNQPQHF
TRBV5-1	.	TRBD1	TRBJ1-2	TGCGCCAGCAGCTTGGCGGCGACAGGGGGCTATGGCTACACCTTC	CASSLAATGGYGYTF
TRBV10-3	.	TRBD1	TRBJ1-5	TGTGCCATCAGGGGGACAGAACAGGGTCAGCCCCAGCATTTT	CAIRGTEQGQPQHF
TRBV6-4	.	TRBD1	TRBJ2-1	TGTGCCAGCAGTGACCTAGGGGGCCCCTACAATGAGCAGTTCTTC	CASSDLGGPYNEQFF
TRBV10-2	few	.	TRBJ1-2	TGCGCCAGCAGTGAGGGCAACTATGGCTACACCTTC	CASSEGNYGYTF
TRBV7-2	.	.	TRBJ1-2	TGTGCCAGCAGCTCCATCCCGTCAAAGAGCTATGGCTACACCTTC	CASSSIPSKSYGYTF
TRBV4-3	.	TRBD1	TRBJ1-1	TGCGCCAGCAGCCGAGGGACAGCCTCTACTGAAGCTTTCTTT	CASSRGTASTEAFF
TRBV5-6	.	.	TRBJ2-6	TGTGCCAGCAGCCGCAGGGCCGGTTTAGCTGGGGCCAACGTCCTGACTTTC	CASSRRAGLAGANVLTF
TRBV25-1	.	TRBD2	TRBJ2-2	TGTGCCAGCAGGAGCTGGACTAGCGGGAGTCCCGGGGAGCTGTTTTTT	CASRSWTSGSPGELFF
TRBV10-3	.	.	TRBJ2-6	TGTGCCATTTGGGCCTCTGGGGCCAACGTCCTGACTTTC	CAIWASGANVLTF
TRBV7-9	.	.	TRBJ2-7	TGTGCCAGCAGCTTAGCCGGGAGCGGATACGAGCAGTACTTC	CASSLAGSGYEQYF
TRBV30	.	TRBD2	TRBJ2-1	TGTGCCTGGAGTGTCGGGGGGTCGGGGTACTCCTACAATGAGCAGTTCTTC	CAWSVGGSGYSYNEQFF
TRBV4-1	once	TRBD2	TRBJ2-2	TGCGCCAGCAGCCCCCTCGGGACTAGGGACACCGGGGAGCTGTTTTTT	CASSPLGTRDTGELFF
TRBV28	.	TRBD1	TRBJ1-5	TGTGCCAGCAGTCTAGGAATCAGGGGGGCAGGTCCCCAGCATTTT	CASSLGIRGAGPQHF
TRBV28	.	.	TRBJ2-7	TGTGCCAGCAGTTTAAACAGGGTGAGGAGCTCCTACGAGCAGTACTTC	CASSLNRVRSSYEQYF
TRBV4-1	.	.	TRBJ2-5	TGCGCCAGCAGCCAAGTAGTACCGACAGTGGAGACCCAGTACTTC	CASSQVVPTVETQYF
TRBV7-9	.	.	TRBJ2-3	TGTGCCAGCAGTCCGAACACGGGTACGCAGTATTTT	CASSPNTGTQYF
TRBV7-9	.	.	TRBJ1-5	TGTGCCAGCAGCGCACAGGGTCTGCAGCCCCAGCATTTT	CASSAQGLQPQHF
TRBV28	.	TRBD2	TRBJ2-7	TGTGCCAGCAGTTTATTGTGGGCTAGCGGGAGGGACGAGCAGTACTTC	CASSLLWASGRDEQYF
TRBV7-6	.	TRBD1	TRBJ2-2	TGTGCCAGCAGCTCTTGGACAGGGGGCACCGGGGAGCTGTTTTTT	CASSSWTGGTGELFF
TRBV27	.	TRBD1	TRBJ2-7	TGTGCCAGCAGCCTCACCGGGACAGGGGGCTACGAGCAGTACTTC	CASSLTGTGGYEQYF
TRBV2	.	TRBD2	TRBJ2-7	TGTGCCAGCAGTGAAGGGCCGGGACTAGTGGTTTACGAGCAGTACTTC	CASSEGPGLVVYEQYF
TRBV5-1	.	.	TRBJ2-7	TGCGCCAGCAGCCCGGGACTCACAGGAGCCTACGAGCAGTACTTC	CASSPGLTGAYEQYF
TRBV28	.	.	TRBJ1-5	TGTGCCAGCACTCGCCCGGTAACAGGGCTAAGCAATCAGCCCCAGCATTTT	CASTRPVTGLSNQPQHF
TRBV6-5	.	.	TRBJ1-1	TGTGCCAGCAGTTACAATTACCCCCTACCAAACACTGAAGCTTTCTTT	CASSYNYPLPNTEAFF
TRBV4-1	once	TRBD2	TRBJ2-5	TGCGCCAGCAGCCAAGATATTCTGTTTAGCGGGGCGCCTGGGGAGACCCAGTACTTC	CASSQDILFSGAPGETQYF
TRBV28	.	TRBD1	TRBJ1-3	TGTGCCAGCAGGGGACAGGGTTCGGATGGAAACACCATATATTTT	CASRGQGSDGNTIYF
TRBV9	.	.	TRBJ1-1	TGTGCCAGCAGCGGAAATGGCGGAAGCACTGAAGCTTTCTTT	CASSGNGGSTEAFF
TRBV7-8	.	.	TRBJ1-1	TGTGCCAGCAGCTTCGGGGAGGGGTTCGGGAACACTGAAGCTTTCTTT	CASSFGEGFGNTEAFF
TRBV5-1	.	TRBD1	TRBJ2-7	TGCGCCAGCAGCTCAGGACAGGTCTACGAGCAGTACTTC	CASSSGQVYEQYF
TRBV25-1	.	.	TRBJ2-5	TGTGCCAGCAGTTTACGGGGGCAAGAGACCCAGTACTTC	CASSLRGQETQYF
TRBV2	.	TRBD2	TRBJ2-2	TGTGCCAGCAGCCATCACCGCATTACTAGCGGGATTGAAAGTAACACCGGGGAGCTGTTTTTT	CASSHHRITSGIESNTGELFF
TRBV18	.	TRBD1	TRBJ2-7	TGTGCCAGCTCACCTCTCGGACAGGTTATTTACGAGCAGTACTTC	CASSPLGQVIYEQYF
TRBV19	.	.	TRBJ1-5	TGTGCCAGTCACGGCGCCGTCCTAGGCAATCAGCCCCAGCATTTT	CASHGAVLGNQPQHF
TRBV7-9	once	.	TRBJ1-1	TGTGCCAGCAGCTTAGCGTCAAGGTCGAGGACTGAAGCTTTCTTT	CASSLASRSRTEAFF
TRBV7-9	once	.	TRBJ1-1	TGTGCCAGCAGCTTAACGGAGGCAGAGATCTTCACTGAAGCTTTCTTT	CASSLTEAEIFTEAFF